A single sample is the source of the 7 T cell receptor beta chains below, sequenced in a study of cytomegalovirus exposure and HLA in healthy donors. The PCR was carried out with 60 Vbeta primers and 13 Jbeta primers. Measured with immunoSEQ multiplex PCR; TCRdb has only the in-frame clones, and not every one. The sample has about 160,000 clones, approximately 75% seen once. Sequenced sample: PBMCs. The receptors derive from a woman aged 18-35 years in good health and CMV-seronegative.

The chain is built from TRBV19 and TRBJ2-1; 7 positions match TRBD2. The length of the CDR3 is 12 residues. Germline lookup yields CDR1 LNHDA and CDR2 SQIVND (reference sequence). V shed 3 bases and J 8 bases; nucleotides not matched to a gene: 1. CDR3 residues: CASSMAGDEQFF. DNA of the CDR3: TGTGCCAGTAGTATGGCGGGGGATGAGCAGTTCTTC.

DNA of the CDR3: TGTGCCAGCAGCAACATACCGGACGGGACAGCCCACTACGAGCAGTACTTC. Translated: CASSNIPDGTAHYEQYF. The chain employs TRBV21-1 and TRBJ2-7; whether TRBD1, the table's D call, matches the DNA was not checked. TRBV21-1 is reported as a pseudogene. The CDR3 runs 17 residues.

For this clone: At the DNA level, this CDR3 is encoded by other sequences in the same sample as well. The rearrangement links TRBV19 to TRBJ1-5; no firm D call. The germline V and J ends were trimmed by 4 bases and 6 bases, with 10 bases remaining between them. In germline, CDR1 is LNHDA, CDR2 SQIVND (reference sequence). The CDR3 runs to 13 residues. CDR3 nucleotide sequence: TGTGCCAGTAGTACCGGCGGGCCTCAGCCCCAGCATTTT. Translated, it gives CASSTGGPQPQHF.

The chain employs TRBV19 and TRBJ2-5; TRBD2 aligns across 7 bases. CDR1 is LNHDA and CDR2 is SQIVND in the germline V gene (reference sequence). V trimming: 3 bases; J trimming: 7 bases; junction bases outside the gene matches: 5. The CDR3 covers 13 residues. Written as DNA, the CDR3 is TGTGCCAGTAGTATCAACGGGGAGGGGACCCAGTACTTC. This encodes CASSINGEGTQYF.

This chain links TRBV6-1 with TRBJ2-3; 9 bases align to TRBD2. The CDR3 contains 15 residues. Germline lookup yields CDR1 MNHNS and CDR2 SASEGT. Trimming removed 5 bases from V and 4 bases from J; junction bases left unmatched: 7. The CDR3 region is CASSLEAGGPDTQYF. The CDR3 DNA follows: TGTGCCAGCAGTCTCGAAGCGGGAGGCCCAGATACGCAGTATTTT.

This clone turned up a few times. This sequence joins TRBV7-9 and TRBJ2-2, with 14 bases aligning to TRBD2. With 5 bases clipped from V and 7 bases from J, the junction kept 12 bases outside the gene matches. The CDR3 spans 18 residues. The germline gives CDR1 SEHNR, CDR2 FQNEAQ (reference sequence). CDR3 sequence (DNA): TGTGCCAGCAGCCATCCAAAGGGACTAGCGGGAGATGGCGGGGAGCTGTTTTTT. This translates into CASSHPKGLAGDGGELFF.

V usage is TRBV4-1 and J usage is TRBJ2-3, with 10 nucleotides matching TRBD1. J gave up 1 base and V 1 base, and 8 bases lay outside the gene matches. Germline assignment: CDR1 MGHRA and CDR2 YSYEKL. The CDR3 contains 18 residues. The CDR3 protein is CASSQVLLGTGGTDTQYF. As DNA, the CDR3 is TGCGCCAGCAGCCAAGTTTTATTAGGGACAGGGGGCACAGATACGCAGTATTTT.